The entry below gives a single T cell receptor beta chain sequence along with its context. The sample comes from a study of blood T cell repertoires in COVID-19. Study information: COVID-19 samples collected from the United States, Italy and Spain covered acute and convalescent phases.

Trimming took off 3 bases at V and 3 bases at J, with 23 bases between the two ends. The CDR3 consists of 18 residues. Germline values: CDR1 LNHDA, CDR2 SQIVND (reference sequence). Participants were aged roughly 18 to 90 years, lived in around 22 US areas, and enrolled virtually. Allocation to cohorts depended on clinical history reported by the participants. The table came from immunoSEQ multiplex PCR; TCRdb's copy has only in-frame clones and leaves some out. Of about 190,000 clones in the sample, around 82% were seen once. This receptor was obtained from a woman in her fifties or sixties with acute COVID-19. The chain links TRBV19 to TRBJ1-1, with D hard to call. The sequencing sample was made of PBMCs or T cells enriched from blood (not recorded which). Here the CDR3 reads CASSIVVWTGGRDTEAFF. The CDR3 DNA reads TGTGCCAGTAGTATTGTGGTCTGGACGGGCGGGCGGGACACTGAAGCTTTCTTT.